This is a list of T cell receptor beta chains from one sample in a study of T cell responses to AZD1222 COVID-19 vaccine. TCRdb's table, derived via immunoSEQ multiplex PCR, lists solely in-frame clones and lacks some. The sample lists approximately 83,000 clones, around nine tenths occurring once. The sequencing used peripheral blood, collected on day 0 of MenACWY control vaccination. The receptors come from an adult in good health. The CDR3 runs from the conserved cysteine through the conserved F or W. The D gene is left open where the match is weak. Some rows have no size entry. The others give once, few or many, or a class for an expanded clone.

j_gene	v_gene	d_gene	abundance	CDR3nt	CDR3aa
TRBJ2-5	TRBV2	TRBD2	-	TGTGCCAGCACTACCGCTAGCGGGGGAAGGGGGGAGACCCAGTACTTC	CASTTASGGRGETQYF
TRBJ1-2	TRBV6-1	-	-	TGTGCCAGCAGTGGGTCAGGGAGTAAGGGTGGCTACACCTTC	CASSGSGSKGGYTF
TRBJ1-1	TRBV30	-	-	TGTGCCTGGAGTGGGGCGGTAGGAACTGAAGCTTTCTTT	CAWSGAVGTEAFF
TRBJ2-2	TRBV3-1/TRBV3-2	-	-	TGTGCCAGCAGTCAGAGACTGCTAGGCTCCACCGGGGAGCTGTTTTTT	CASSQRLLGSTGELFF
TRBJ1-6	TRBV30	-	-	TGTGCCTGGGGTGCGGTAATGAATTCACCCCTCCACTTT	CAWGAVMNSPLHF
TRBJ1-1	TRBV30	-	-	TGTGCCTGGGGGCTAGCTGAAGCTTTCTTT	CAWGLAEAFF
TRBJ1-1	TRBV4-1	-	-	TGCGCCAGCAGCCAAGTGGGGGACACTGAAGCTTTCTTT	CASSQVGDTEAFF
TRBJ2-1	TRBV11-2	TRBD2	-	TGTGCCAGCAGCTTAACGGAGTATAGCGGGAGGCACGAGTTCTTC	CASSLTEYSGRHEFF
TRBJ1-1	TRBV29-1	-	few	TGCAGCGTTGTGGTAGTGAACACTGAAGCTTTCTTT	CSVVVVNTEAFF
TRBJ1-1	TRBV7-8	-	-	TGTGCCAGCAGCCTCTTTGGGCCAGGCTACACTGAAGCTTTCTTT	CASSLFGPGYTEAFF
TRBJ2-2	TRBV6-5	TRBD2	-	TGTGCCAGCAGTTATAATAGCGGGAGTCACACCGGGGAGCTGTTTTTT	CASSYNSGSHTGELFF
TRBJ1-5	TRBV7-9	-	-	TGTGCCAGCAGCTTAAGTCTGGGCTTCGGCAATCAGCCCCAGCATTTT	CASSLSLGFGNQPQHF
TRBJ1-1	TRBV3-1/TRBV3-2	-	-	TGTGCCAGCACCCCTGGGGGGCATTGCACTGAAGCTTTCTTT	CASTPGGHCTEAFF
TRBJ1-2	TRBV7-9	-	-	TGTGCCAGCAGCCGCGAAGTGAGCTATGGCTACACCTTC	CASSREVSYGYTF
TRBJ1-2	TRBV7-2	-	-	TGTGCCAGCAGTCATGACGGTTCCCCAAACTATGGCTACACCTTC	CASSHDGSPNYGYTF
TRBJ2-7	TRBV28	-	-	TGTGCCAGCACGAAGGGGTCAAGGGAGTACTTC	CASTKGSREYF
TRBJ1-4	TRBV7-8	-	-	TGTGCCAGCAGCTCACCTTTGAGGGGCTGGGAAGAAAAACTGTTTTTT	CASSSPLRGWEEKLFF
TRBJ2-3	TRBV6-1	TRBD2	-	TGTGCCAGCAGTGATTCGGGGGGGCCGGATACGCAGTATTTT	CASSDSGGPDTQYF
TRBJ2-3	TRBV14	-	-	TGTGCCAGCAGCCCCCTAATCCCGGCAGATACGCAGTATTTT	CASSPLIPADTQYF
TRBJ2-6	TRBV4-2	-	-	TGTGCCAGCAGCCAAGTCAGATCTGGGGCCAACGTCCTGACTTTC	CASSQVRSGANVLTF
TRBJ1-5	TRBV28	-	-	TGTGCCAGCAGTTTATCGCAGGGACAGCCCCAGCATTTT	CASSLSQGQPQHF
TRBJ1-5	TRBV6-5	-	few	TGTGCCAGCAGTCCCTTCCCCAGTCAGCCCCAGCATTTT	CASSPFPSQPQHF
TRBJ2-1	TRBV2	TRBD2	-	TGTGCCAGCAAACTAGCGGGGGCCGCTAGGGATGAGCAGTTCTTC	CASKLAGAARDEQFF
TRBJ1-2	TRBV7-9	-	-	TGTGCCAGCAGCCCGCGAACAAGGAGAGGCTACACCTTC	CASSPRTRRGYTF
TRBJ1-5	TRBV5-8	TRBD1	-	TGTGCCAGCAGCTATCTACAGGGGAATCAGCCCCAGCATTTT	CASSYLQGNQPQHF
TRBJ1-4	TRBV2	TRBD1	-	TGTGCCAGCAGTGAACAGGGGGCGGGTGAAAAACTGTTTTTT	CASSEQGAGEKLFF
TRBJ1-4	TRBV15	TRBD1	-	TGTGCCACCAGCAGAGAGGGAGGGGACAGGCGTGCGGAAAAACTGTTTTTT	CATSREGGDRRAEKLFF
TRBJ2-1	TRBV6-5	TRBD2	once	TGTGCCAGCAGTCGAGCGGGAGGGCGGAACAATGAGCAGTTCTTC	CASSRAGGRNNEQFF
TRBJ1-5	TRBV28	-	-	TGTGCCAGCAGTTTTTCAGGTCAGCCCCAGCATTTT	CASSFSGQPQHF
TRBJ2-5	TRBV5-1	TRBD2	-	TGCGCCAGCAGCACCTCTAGCGGGAGGAGGCAGGAGACCCAGTACTTC	CASSTSSGRRQETQYF
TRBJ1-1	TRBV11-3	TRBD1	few	TGTGCCAGCAGCCCAGGGGGACTTCACACTGAAGCTTTCTTT	CASSPGGLHTEAFF
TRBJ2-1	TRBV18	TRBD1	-	TGTGCCAGCTCACCAGGCAGCGGGACAGGGAGTTCACGGAGCGATGAGCAGTTCTTC	CASSPGSGTGSSRSDEQFF
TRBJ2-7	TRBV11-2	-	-	TGTGCCAGCAGCTCACAGAGGTACGAGCAGTACTTC	CASSSQRYEQYF
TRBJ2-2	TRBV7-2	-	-	TGTGCCAGCAGCTTAGGGGGGCAGGGTCGCGGCGGGGAGCTGTTTTTT	CASSLGGQGRGGELFF
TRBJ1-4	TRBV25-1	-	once	TGTGCCAGCAGTGAAAATGCAGGGGCGCCTAATGAAAAACTGTTTTTT	CASSENAGAPNEKLFF
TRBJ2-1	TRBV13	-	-	TGTGCCAGCAGCTTAGCCCGGCGCGGGAATGAGCAGTTCTTC	CASSLARRGNEQFF
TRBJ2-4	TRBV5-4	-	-	TGTGCCAGCAGCCGCGGAGGGTCTCCCGGAGCCAAAAACATTCAGTACTTC	CASSRGGSPGAKNIQYF
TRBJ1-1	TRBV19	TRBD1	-	TGTGCCAGTAGTATATGGACAGGAGTCTCCATGAACACTGAAGCTTTCTTT	CASSIWTGVSMNTEAFF
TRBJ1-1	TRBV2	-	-	TGTGCCAGCAGTTACGACTCGGGACCCAGAAACACTGAAGCTTTCTTT	CASSYDSGPRNTEAFF
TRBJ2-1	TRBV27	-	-	TGTGCCAGTCGACTGTACAATGAGCAGTTCTTC	CASRLYNEQFF
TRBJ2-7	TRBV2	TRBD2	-	TGTGCCAGCAGCGAGAGCGGGACCTCCTACGAGCAGTACTTC	CASSESGTSYEQYF
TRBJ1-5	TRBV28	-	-	TGTGCCAGCAGTTCGGGAGGCGGCAATCAGCCCCAGCATTTT	CASSSGGGNQPQHF
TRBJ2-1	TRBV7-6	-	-	TGTGCCAGCAGCGTAACAGTCTCCCCTGGGTCCTACAATGAGCAGTTCTTC	CASSVTVSPGSYNEQFF
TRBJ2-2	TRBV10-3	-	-	TGTGCCATCAGTGAATCAGGGGGGGAGCTGTTTTTT	CAISESGGELFF
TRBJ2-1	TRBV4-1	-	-	TGCGCCAGCAGCCACGATGGGGCCCTACAATTCTTGGAGCAGTTCTTC	CASSHDGALQFLEQFF
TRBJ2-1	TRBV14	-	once	TGTGCCAGCTCCGGAGGGGCCGCCTGGGGGAATGAGCAGTTCTTC	CASSGGAAWGNEQFF
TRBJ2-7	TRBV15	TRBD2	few	TGTGCCACCAGCAGAGAAGGGGAGGGCTCCTACGAGCAGTACTTC	CATSREGEGSYEQYF
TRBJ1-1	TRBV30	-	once	TGTGCCTGGAGTCCCAGAGAGGGTCCCGAGGAAGCTTTCTTT	CAWSPREGPEEAFF
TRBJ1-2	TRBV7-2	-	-	TGTGCCAGCAGCTTAATATCATCAGGGTTTGGCTACACCTTC	CASSLISSGFGYTF
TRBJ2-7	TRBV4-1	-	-	TGCGCCAGCAGCCAAATCTCTGGGGCCTACGAGCAGTACTTC	CASSQISGAYEQYF
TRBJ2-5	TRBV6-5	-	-	TGTGCCAGCAGTCACGGACCCGCGGAGACCCAGTACTTC	CASSHGPAETQYF
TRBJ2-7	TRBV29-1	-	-	TGCAGCGTTGAATTAGGAGCGGTCTACGAGCAGTACTTC	CSVELGAVYEQYF
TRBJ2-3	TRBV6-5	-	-	TGTGCCAGCAGCAGTCTAGGGAGAACGCAGTATTTT	CASSSLGRTQYF
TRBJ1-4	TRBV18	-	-	TGTGCCAGCTCTCCGCAGACTAATGAAAAACTGTTTTTT	CASSPQTNEKLFF
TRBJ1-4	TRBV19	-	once	TGTGCCACTAATGGAGGGGGTAATGAAAAACTGTTTTTT	CATNGGGNEKLFF